This TCR beta chain was obtained from a study of vaccination effects on CD4 cells after COVID-19. In the study overall: At 16 days and at one week before vaccination, samples were given by two convalescent patients. Points from the study as a whole: Spike-reactive clones detected post-vaccine in convalescents consisted mainly of new vaccine-induced clones. Infection- and vaccine-induced clones contracted markedly late after vaccination.

About this clone itself: No antigen is known for it.

Sequenced by immunoSEQ multiplex PCR; TCRdb stores in-frame clones only, minus some. The sample has about 24,000 clones, 76% seen once. Before sequencing took place, the ViraFEST assay used viral peptide pools to expand antigen-specific CD4+ T cells. Upon completion of roughly ten days in culture, CD4+ T cells were isolated. The person was diagnosed with PCR-confirmed SARS-CoV-2 infection between March and December 2020. Half-medium changes using IL-2 medium occurred on days 3 and 7. Germline V lookup: CDR1 LGHNA, CDR2 YSLEER. Trimming stripped 0 bases from V and 5 bases from J, with 13 bases between. The CDR3 is made up of 15 amino acids.

The chain uses TRBV4-3 and TRBJ2-5; a weak D match, TRBD1 (6 bases). The material sequenced was CD4+ T cells from PBMCs cultured with SARS-CoV-2 spike peptides, taken before COVID-19 vaccination. This receptor was taken from a human donor who had a prior SARS-CoV-2 infection. As DNA, the CDR3 is TGCGCCAGCAGCCAAGATCAGGGGTGGGGCGAGACCCAGTACTTC. This encodes CASSQDQGWGETQYF.